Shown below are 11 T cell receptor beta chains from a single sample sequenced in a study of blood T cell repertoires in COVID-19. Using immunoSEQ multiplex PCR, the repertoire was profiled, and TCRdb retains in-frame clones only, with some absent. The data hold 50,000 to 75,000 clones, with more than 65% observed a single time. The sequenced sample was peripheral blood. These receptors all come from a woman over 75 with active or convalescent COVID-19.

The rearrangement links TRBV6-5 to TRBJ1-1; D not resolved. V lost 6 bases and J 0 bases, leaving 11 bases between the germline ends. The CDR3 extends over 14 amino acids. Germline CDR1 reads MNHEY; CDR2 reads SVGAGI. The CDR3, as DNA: TGTGCCAGCAGGGGCCCTGCGATGAACACTGAAGCTTTCTTT. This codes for CASRGPAMNTEAFF.

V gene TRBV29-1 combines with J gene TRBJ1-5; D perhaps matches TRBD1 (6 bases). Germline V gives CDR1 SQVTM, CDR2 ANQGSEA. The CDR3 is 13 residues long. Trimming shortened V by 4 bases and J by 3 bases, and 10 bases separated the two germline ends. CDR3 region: CSVADSFNQPQHF. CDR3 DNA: TGCAGCGTTGCGGACAGTTTCAATCAGCCCCAGCATTTT.

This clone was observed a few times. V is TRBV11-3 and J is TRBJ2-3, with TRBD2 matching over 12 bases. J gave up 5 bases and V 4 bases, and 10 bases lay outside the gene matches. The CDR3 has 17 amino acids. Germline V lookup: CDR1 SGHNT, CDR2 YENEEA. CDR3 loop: CASSSLTLAGGQDTQYF. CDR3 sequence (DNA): TGTGCCAGCAGCTCCCTGACCCTAGCGGGGGGGCAAGATACGCAGTATTTT.

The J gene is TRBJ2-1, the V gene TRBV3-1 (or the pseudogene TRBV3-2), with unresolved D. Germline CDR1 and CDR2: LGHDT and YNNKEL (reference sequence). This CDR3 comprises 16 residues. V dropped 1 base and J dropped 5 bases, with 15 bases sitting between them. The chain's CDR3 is CASSQVIVTTNNEQFF. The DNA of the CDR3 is TGTGCCAGCAGCCAAGTGATCGTGACAACGAACAATGAGCAGTTCTTC.

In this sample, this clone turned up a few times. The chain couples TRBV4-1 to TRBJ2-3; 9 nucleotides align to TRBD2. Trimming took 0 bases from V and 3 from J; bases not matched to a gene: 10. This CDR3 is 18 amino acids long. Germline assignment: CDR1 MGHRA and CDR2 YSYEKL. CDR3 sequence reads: CASSQDRVRGGRTDTQYF. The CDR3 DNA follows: TGCGCCAGCAGCCAAGATCGAGTGCGGGGGGGCCGAACAGATACGCAGTATTTT.

Here the CDR3 reads CASSSGTSPLMLYEQFF. In nucleotides, the CDR3 is TGCGCCAGCAGCTCCGGGACTTCCCCCCTTATGCTGTATGAGCAGTTCTTC. The V and J genes are TRBV5-1 and TRBJ2-1; D is possibly TRBD2 (6 bases). There are 17 residues in the CDR3. The germline CDR1 and CDR2 sequences are SGHRS and YFSETQ. Deletions cut 3 bases from V and 8 bases from J, with 24 bases between.

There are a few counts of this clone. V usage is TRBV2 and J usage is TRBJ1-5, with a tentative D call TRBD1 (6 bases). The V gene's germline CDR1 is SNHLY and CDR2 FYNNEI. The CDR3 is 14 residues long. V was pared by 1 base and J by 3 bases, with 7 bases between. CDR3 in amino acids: CASSEDRDNQPQHF. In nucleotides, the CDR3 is TGTGCCAGCAGTGAAGACAGGGACAATCAGCCCCAGCATTTT.

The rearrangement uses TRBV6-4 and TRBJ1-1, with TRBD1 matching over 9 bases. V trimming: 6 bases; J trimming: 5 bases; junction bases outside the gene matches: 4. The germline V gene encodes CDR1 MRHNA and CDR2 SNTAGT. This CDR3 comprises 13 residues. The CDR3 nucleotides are TGTGCCAGCAGAGGGACAGGGAATACTGAAGCTTTCTTT. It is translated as CASRGTGNTEAFF.

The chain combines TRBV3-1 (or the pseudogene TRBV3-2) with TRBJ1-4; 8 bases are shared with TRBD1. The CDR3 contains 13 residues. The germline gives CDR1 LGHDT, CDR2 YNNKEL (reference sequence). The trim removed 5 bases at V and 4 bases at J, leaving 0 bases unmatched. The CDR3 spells CASSGTGNEKLFF. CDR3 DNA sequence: TGTGCCAGCAGCGGGACAGGTAATGAAAAACTGTTTTTT.

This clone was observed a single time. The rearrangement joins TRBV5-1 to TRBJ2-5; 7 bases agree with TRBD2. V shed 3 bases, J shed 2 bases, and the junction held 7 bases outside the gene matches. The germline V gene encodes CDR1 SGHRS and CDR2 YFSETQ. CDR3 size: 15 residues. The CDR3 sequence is CASSSGLAAQETQYF. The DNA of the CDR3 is TGCGCCAGCAGCTCTGGTCTAGCGGCACAAGAGACCCAGTACTTC.

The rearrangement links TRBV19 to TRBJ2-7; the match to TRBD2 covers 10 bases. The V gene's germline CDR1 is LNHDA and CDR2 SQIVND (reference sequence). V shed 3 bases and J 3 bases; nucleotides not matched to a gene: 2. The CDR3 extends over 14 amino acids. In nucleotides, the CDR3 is TGTGCCAGTAGTATTGCTAGCGGGGGCTACGAGCAGTACTTC. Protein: CASSIASGGYEQYF.